One TCR beta chain is described in this entry. The data stem from a study of shared clonotypes between healthy human individuals. Naive-designated CD8 cells lacked CD45RO, were positively enriched for CCR7, and omitted terminally differentiated effector memory CD45RA+ cells. V gave up 0 bases and J gave up 5 bases, with 17 bases separating them. The CDR3 length is 16 residues. From germline, CDR1 is SGHDT and CDR2 YYEEEE. Profiling relied on immunoSEQ multiplex PCR, and the TCRdb table lists in-frame clones only, not all of them. Among just over 2,000,000 clones listed, about 95% were seen once. The chain carries TRBV5-6 and TRBJ1-1, with no clear D. The TCR comes from a man in his late teens or twenties in good health. The sample consisted of naive CD8+ T cells sorted from blood. The chain's CDR3 is CASSLVVSSGGTEAFF. Here the CDR3 DNA reads TGTGCCAGCAGCTTGGTAGTTTCTTCCGGAGGGACTGAAGCTTTCTTT.